This T cell receptor (beta chain) was documented in a study of control samples from healthy donors and cancer patients. V was shortened by 4 bases and J by 6 bases, with 28 bases between the two germline ends. Germline CDR1 is SGDLS and CDR2 is YYNGEE. CDR3 length: 18 residues. TCRdb's table, derived via immunoSEQ multiplex PCR, lists solely in-frame clones and lacks some. The sample holds about 150,000 clones, roughly 93% seen once. The chain combines TRBV9 with TRBJ1-1; D gene ambiguous. Source material: blood. This receptor was identified in a man younger than 35 in good health. CDR3 in amino acids: CASSPRSGTQRVGAEAFF. The CDR3 bases are TGTGCCAGCAGCCCCCGATCCGGCACACAACGCGTAGGCGCTGAAGCTTTCTTT.